Each of the 11 T cell receptor beta chains below was sequenced from the same sample in a study of T cell changes during pregnancy in multiple sclerosis. Only in-frame clones appear in the TCRdb table, and some are missing; sequencing was by immunoSEQ multiplex PCR. The sample includes approximately 41,000 clones, more than 90% of them seen just once. The starting material was CD4+ T cells from peripheral blood mononuclear cells, obtained in the first trimester of pregnancy. The receptor source for this set is a female donor with multiple sclerosis, enrolled in a pregnancy study.

The chain couples TRBV2 to TRBJ2-5, with a tentative D call TRBD2 (5 bases). CDR3 length equals 13 residues. With 4 bases removed from V and 5 bases from J, the gap between germline ends came to 11 bases. The germline V gene has CDR1 SNHLY and CDR2 FYNNEI. CDR3 region: CASSVEGGETQYF. The CDR3 nucleotides are TGTGCCAGCAGTGTCGAGGGCGGCGAGACCCAGTACTTC.

The chain couples TRBV28 to TRBJ1-2; 9 nucleotides line up with TRBD1. The germline gives CDR1 MDHEN, CDR2 SYDVKM. The trim removed 4 bases at V and 0 bases at J, leaving 6 bases unmatched. The CDR3 contains 16 residues. The CDR3 sequence: CASSSTGGTPNYGYTF. CDR3 nucleotide sequence: TGTGCCAGCAGTTCGACAGGGGGGACCCCTAACTATGGCTACACCTTC.

The chain couples TRBV30 to TRBJ2-5, with 14 positions matching TRBD2. Losses at the gene ends were 4 bases for V and 4 bases for J; bases not matched to a gene: 20. The CDR3 extends over 20 amino acids. Germline loops: CDR1 GTSNPN, CDR2 SVGIG (reference sequence). In nucleotides, the CDR3 is TGTGCCTGGAACCCTCGAAGGGGGACTAGCGGGAGCGGGTCCGGAGAGACCCAGTACTTC. Protein sequence: CAWNPRRGTSGSGSGETQYF.

The chain links TRBV30 to TRBJ2-6; TRBD1 aligns across 9 bases. Per the germline V gene, CDR1 is GTSNPN and CDR2 is SVGIG (reference sequence). Trimming at V came to 5 bases and at J to 2 bases, leaving 7 bases not matched to a gene. The CDR3 is 16 amino acids. This CDR3 reads CAWQLGTGPGANVLTF. The CDR3 DNA is TGTGCCTGGCAGCTTGGGACAGGGCCTGGGGCCAACGTCCTGACTTTC.

The genes are TRBV9 and TRBJ2-3; 7 positions match TRBD1. The CDR3 covers 16 residues. V lost 3 bases and J lost 0; bases outside the gene matches: 7. Per the germline V gene, CDR1 is SGDLS and CDR2 is YYNGEE. In DNA, the CDR3 is TGTGCCAGCAGCGACCGGACAGGTGTAAGCACAGATACGCAGTATTTT. Amino acid sequence: CASSDRTGVSTDTQYF. Looking up the rest from reference TRBV9 and TRBJ2-3 gives the full variable domain: DSGVTQTPKHLITATGQRVTLRCSPRSGDLSVYWYQQSLDQGLQFLIQYYNGEERAKGNILERFSAQQFPDLHSELNLSSLELGDSALYFCASSDRTGVSTDTQYFGPGTRLTVL.

The chain links TRBV7-2 to TRBJ2-7; 10 bases are shared with TRBD2. The length of the CDR3 is 15 residues. Germline assignment: CDR1 SGHTA and CDR2 FQGNSA. The junction had 4 bases not matched to a gene; V was cut back by 5 bases and J by 0 bases. CDR3 in DNA: TGTGCCAGCAGCGAAGGACTAGCGGCCTCCTACGAGCAGTACTTC. This sequence encodes CASSEGLAASYEQYF.

V gene TRBV25-1 combines with J gene TRBJ2-5, with D unresolved. From germline, CDR1 is MGHDK and CDR2 SYGVNS. This CDR3 spans 11 amino acids. The germline V and J ends were trimmed by 5 bases and 5 bases, with 6 bases remaining between them. The CDR3 sequence: CASSFGETQYF. CDR3 DNA sequence: TGTGCCAGCAGTTTCGGGGAGACCCAGTACTTC. Together with reference TRBV25-1 and TRBJ2-5, the CDR3 gives the full variable domain: EADIYQTPRYLVIGTGKKITLECSQTMGHDKMYWYQQDPGMELHLIHYSYGVNSTEKGDLSSESTVSRIRTEHFPLTLESARPSHTSQYLCASSFGETQYFGPGTRLLVL.

The rearrangement links TRBV4-2 to TRBJ2-1, with 7 bases aligning to TRBD1. The trim removed 3 bases at V and 4 bases at J, leaving 6 bases unmatched. The CDR3 totals 15 residues. The germline CDR1 and CDR2 sequences are LGHNA and YNFKEQ. CDR3 DNA: TGTGCCAGCAGCCAGGAAGACAGGGCTTACAATGAGCAGTTCTTC. Encoded protein: CASSQEDRAYNEQFF.

The chain carries TRBV6-5 and TRBJ2-7; 10 nucleotides align to TRBD1. Trimming cost V 5 bases and J 6 bases; bases outside gene matches: 1. Germline V gives CDR1 MNHEY, CDR2 SVGAGI. This CDR3 spans 12 amino acids. CDR3 in amino acids: CASSRDRGEQYF. In nucleotides, the CDR3 is TGTGCCAGCAGTAGGGACAGGGGCGAGCAGTACTTC.

The chain has TRBV5-6 and TRBJ2-4; 7 bases match TRBD1. This CDR3 region has 16 residues. Germline V gene data show CDR1 as SGHDT and CDR2 as YYEEEE. With V trimmed by 4 bases and J by 1 base, 8 bases remained unmatched. CDR3 bases: TGTGCCAGCAGCCAGACAGGGTTTTGGGCCAAAAACATTCAGTACTTC. Residues: CASSQTGFWAKNIQYF. Using reference TRBV5-6 and TRBJ2-4 for the parts outside the CDR3, the full variable domain is DAGVTQSPTHLIKTRGQQVTLRCSPKSGHDTVSWYQQALGQGPQFIFQYYEEEERQRGNFPDRFSGHQFPNYSSELNVNALLLGDSALYLCASSQTGFWAKNIQYFGAGTRLSVL.

V gene TRBV27 combines with J gene TRBJ2-7; D perhaps matches TRBD1 (5 bases). Germline loops: CDR1 MNHEY, CDR2 SMNVEV (reference sequence). V was cut by 6 bases and J by 0 bases, with 9 bases left in between. This CDR3 is built from 13 residues. The DNA for the CDR3 is TGTGCCAGCAGAAGGGGAAGCTCCTACGAGCAGTACTTC. Protein sequence: CASRRGSSYEQYF.